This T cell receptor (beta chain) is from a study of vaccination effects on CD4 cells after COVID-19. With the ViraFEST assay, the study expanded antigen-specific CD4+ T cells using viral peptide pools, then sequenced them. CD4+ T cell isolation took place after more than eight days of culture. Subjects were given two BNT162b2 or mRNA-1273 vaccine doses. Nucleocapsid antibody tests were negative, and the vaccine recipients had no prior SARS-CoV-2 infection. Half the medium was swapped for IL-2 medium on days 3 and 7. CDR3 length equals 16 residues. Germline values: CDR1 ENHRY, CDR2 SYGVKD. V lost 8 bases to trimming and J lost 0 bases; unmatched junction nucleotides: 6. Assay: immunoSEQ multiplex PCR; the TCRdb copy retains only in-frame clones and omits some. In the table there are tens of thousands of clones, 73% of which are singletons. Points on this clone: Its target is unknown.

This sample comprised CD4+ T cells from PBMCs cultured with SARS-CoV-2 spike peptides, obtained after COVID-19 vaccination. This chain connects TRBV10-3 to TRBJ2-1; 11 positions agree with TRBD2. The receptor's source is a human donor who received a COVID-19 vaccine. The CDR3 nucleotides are TGTGCCATCGCCGGAACTAGCGGGAGCTCCTACAATGAGCAGTTCTTC. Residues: CAIAGTSGSSYNEQFF.